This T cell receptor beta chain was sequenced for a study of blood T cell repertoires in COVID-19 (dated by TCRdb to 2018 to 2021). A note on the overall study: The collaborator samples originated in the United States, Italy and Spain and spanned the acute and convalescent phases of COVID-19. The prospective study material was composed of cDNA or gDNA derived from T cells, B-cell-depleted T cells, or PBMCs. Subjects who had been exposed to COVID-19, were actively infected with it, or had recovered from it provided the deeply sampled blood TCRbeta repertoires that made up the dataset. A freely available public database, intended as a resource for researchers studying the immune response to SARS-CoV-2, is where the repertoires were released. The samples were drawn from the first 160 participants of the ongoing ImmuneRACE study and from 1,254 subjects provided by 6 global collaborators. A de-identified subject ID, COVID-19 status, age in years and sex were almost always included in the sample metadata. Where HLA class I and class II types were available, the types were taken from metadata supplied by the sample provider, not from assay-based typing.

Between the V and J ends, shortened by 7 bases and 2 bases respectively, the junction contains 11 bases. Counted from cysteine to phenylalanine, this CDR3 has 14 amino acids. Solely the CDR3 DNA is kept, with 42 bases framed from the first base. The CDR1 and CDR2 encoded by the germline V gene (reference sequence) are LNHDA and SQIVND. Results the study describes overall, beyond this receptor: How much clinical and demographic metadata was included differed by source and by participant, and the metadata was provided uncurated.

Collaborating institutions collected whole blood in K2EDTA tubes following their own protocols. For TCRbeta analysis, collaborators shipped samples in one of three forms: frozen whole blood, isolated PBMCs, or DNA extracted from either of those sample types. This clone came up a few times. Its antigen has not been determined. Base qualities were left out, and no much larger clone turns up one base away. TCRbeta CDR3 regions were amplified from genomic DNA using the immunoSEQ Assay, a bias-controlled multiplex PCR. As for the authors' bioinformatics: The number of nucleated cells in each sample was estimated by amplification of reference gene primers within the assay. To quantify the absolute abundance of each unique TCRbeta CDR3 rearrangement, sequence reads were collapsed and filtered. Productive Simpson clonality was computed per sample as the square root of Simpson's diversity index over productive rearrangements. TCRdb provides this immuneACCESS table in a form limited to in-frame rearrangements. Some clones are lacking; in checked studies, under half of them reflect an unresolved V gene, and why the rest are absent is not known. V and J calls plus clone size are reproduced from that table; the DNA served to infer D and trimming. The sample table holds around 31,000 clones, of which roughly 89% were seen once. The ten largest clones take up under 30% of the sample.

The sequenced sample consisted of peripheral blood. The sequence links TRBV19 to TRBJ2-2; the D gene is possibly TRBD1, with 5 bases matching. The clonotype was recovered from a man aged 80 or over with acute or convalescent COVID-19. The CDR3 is CASNQGLNTGELFF. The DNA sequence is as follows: TGTGCCAGTAATCAGGGTTTAAACACCGGGGAGCTGTTTTTT. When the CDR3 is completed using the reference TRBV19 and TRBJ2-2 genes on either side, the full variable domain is DGGITQSPKYLFRKEGQNVTLSCEQNLNHDAMYWYRQDPGQGLRLIYYSQIVNDFQKGDIAEGYSVSREKKESFPLTVTSAQKNPTAFYLCASNQGLNTGELFFGEGSRLTVL.